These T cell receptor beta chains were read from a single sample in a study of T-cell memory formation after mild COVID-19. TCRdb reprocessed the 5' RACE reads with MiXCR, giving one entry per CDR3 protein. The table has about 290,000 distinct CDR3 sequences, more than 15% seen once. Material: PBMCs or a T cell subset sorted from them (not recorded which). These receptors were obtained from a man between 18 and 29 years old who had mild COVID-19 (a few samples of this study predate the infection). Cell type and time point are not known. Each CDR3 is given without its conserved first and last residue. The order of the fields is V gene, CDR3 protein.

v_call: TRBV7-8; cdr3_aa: ASSLLDFRGTDTQY
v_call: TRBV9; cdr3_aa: ASSVEDRPYEQY
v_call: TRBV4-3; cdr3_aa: ASSPRGGYEQY
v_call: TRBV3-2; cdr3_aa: ASSQDQDTGGNEQF
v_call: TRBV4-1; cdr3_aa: ASSQVPPRGPPDTQY
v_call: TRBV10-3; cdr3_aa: AISATLYNEQF
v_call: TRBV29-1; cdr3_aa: SADLGNGYT
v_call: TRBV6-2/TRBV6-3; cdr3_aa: ASSYMRLAGKNTDTQY
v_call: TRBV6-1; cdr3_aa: ASRADNPGEQY
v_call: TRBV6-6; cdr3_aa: ASSYSGPPTVTQY
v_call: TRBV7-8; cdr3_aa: ASSLTVVVNTEAF
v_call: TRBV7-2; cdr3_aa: ASSPLGYT
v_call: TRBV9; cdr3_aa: ASSVRETQY
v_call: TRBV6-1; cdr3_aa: ASRYWTSGRTDTQY
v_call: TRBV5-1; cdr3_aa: ASTLRENTEAF
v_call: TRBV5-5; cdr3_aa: ASSLSRDPNNEQF
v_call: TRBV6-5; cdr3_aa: ASSLTDGNTEAF
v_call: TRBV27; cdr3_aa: ASRGMGIGNTEAF
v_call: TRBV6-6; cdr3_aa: ASSYLAGGPADTQY
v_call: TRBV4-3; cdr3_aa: ASSQDLWANEKLF
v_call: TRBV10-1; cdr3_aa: ASSESLSPYNEQF
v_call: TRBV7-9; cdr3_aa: ASSFVSGGYNEQF
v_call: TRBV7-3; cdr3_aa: ASSSGGNSPLH
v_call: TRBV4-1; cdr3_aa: ASSQGQGAGNQPQH
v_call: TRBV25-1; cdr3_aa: ASSGDRVYEQY
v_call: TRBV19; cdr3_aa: ASSTTGVATEAF
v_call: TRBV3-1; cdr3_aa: ASSQSSGGVETQY
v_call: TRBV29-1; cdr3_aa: SGWRSYNEQF
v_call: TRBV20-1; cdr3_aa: SAVRPSQGAAQY
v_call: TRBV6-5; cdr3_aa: ASSLGHISGANVLT
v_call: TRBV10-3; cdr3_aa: AISESMGGTEAF
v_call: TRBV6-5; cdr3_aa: ASKLGRASENTIY
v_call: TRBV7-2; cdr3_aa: ASSIPTSGEGTDTQY
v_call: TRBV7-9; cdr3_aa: ASSSRAGPSYNEQF
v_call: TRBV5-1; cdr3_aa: ASSLEGATENEQF
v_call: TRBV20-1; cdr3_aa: SARDKGTGVFIYEQY
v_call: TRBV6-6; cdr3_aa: ASSFYRGGQPQH
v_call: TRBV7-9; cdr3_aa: ASSLVRVPETQY
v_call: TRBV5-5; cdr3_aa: ASSLGQGDGYT
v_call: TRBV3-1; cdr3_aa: ASSQPGQKTQY
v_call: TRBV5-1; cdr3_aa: ASSLDTVYGYT
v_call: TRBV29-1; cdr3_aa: SVLGDHTEAF
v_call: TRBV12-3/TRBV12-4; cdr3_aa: ASSAQQGAQGDTQY
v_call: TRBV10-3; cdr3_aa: AISRLAGETQY
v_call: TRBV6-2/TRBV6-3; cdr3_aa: ASSYRGLYTEAF
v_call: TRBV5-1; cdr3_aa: ASTGNQETQY
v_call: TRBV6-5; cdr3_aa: ASSYYGAWETQY
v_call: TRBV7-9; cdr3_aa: ASSLQDDGGYT